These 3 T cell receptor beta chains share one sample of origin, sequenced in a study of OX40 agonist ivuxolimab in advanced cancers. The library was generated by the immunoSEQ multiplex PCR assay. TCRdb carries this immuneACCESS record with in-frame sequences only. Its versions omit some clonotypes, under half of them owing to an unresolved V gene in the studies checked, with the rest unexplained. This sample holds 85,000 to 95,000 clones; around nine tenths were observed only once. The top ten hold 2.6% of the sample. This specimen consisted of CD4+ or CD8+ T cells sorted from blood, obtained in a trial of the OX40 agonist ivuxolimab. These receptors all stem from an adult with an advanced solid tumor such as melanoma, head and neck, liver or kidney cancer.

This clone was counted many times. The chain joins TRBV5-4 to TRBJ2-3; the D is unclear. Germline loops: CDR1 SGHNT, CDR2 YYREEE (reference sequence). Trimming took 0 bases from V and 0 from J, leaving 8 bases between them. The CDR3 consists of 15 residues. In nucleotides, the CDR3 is TGTGCCAGCAGCTTGGAGTCCACTAGCACAGATACGCAGTATTTT. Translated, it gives CASSLESTSTDTQYF.

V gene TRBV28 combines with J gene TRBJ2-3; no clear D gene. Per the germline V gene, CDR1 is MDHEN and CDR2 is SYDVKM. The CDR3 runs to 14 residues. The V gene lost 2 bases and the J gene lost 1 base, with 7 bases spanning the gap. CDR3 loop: CASSLIMRTDTQYF. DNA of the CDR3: TGTGCCAGCAGTTTAATCATGCGCACAGATACGCAGTATTTT. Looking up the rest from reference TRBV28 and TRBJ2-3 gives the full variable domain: DVKVTQSSRYLVKRTGEKVFLECVQDMDHENMFWYRQDPGLGLRLIYFSYDVKMKEKGDIPEGYSVSREKKERFSLILESASTNQTSMYLCASSLIMRTDTQYFGPGTRLTVL.

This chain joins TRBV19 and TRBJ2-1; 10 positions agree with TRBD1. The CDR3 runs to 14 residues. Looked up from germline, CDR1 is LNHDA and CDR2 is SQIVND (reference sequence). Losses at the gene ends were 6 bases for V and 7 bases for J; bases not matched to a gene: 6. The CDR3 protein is CASRGQGHQNEQFF. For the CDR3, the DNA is TGTGCCAGTAGGGGACAGGGGCATCAAAATGAGCAGTTCTTC.